The entry below gives a single T cell receptor (beta chain) sequence along with its context. The repertoire was sequenced with immunoSEQ multiplex PCR; TCRdb's copy has only in-frame clones and lacks some. Counted here are roughly 190,000 clones, roughly three quarters occurring once; the ten biggest clones make up around 8.9%. The data are from a study of blood T cell repertoires in COVID-19. The CDR3 contains 15 residues. The germline gives CDR1 SNHLY, CDR2 FYNNEI. V lost 4 bases to trimming and J lost 1 base, with 12 bases between them. The TCR originated in a woman aged 45-65 years with active or convalescent COVID-19. V and J are TRBV2 and TRBJ2-3, with D perhaps matching TRBD1 (5 bases). The sequencing sample was made of peripheral blood. The chain's CDR3 is CASSVSQGGTDTQYF. The CDR3 DNA is TGTGCCAGCAGTGTATCCCAGGGCGGCACAGATACGCAGTATTTT.